The 32 T cell receptor beta chains in this list originate from one sample, sequenced in a study of T cell clonality in common variable immunodeficiency. Assay used: immunoSEQ multiplex PCR; TCRdb lists only in-frame clones, some missing. Listed for the sample are approximately 51,000 clones, none seen a single time. Sequencing was performed on peripheral blood mononuclear cells. All receptors derive from a person between 18 and 70 years old in good health.

This clone was recorded a few times. A much larger clone is a single base away; this may be a read error. From the germline J gene comes the end of the CDR3, since the read stops 3 residues before it. Other DNA sequences in the sample encode the same CDR3. The V and J genes are TRBV30 and TRBJ1-3; no clear D gene. Germline V gene lookup returns CDR1 GTSNPN and CDR2 SVGIG (reference sequence). There are 12 residues in the CDR3. CDR3 loop: CAWSVRGNTIYF. Incomplete CDR3 DNA: TGTGCCTGGAGTGTACGGGGAAACACA.

In this sample, this clone turned up many times. The CDR3 end falls 3 residues outside the read, so it is completed with the germline J gene. The chain recombines TRBV14 with TRBJ2-5, with 9 bases that match TRBD1. The CDR3 sequence is 17 residues long. V dropped 4 bases and J dropped 3; count of bases not matched to a gene: 12. Germline V CDR1 and CDR2: SGHDN, FVKESK. CDR3: CASSRRTGVLLKETQYF. The CDR3 bases that were read are TGTGCCAGCAGCCGACGGACAGGGGTGTTATTAAAAGAGACC.

This clone was picked up a small number of times. The CDR3 is cut off 3 residues early in the read; its end comes from the germline J gene. The rearrangement joins TRBV2 to TRBJ1-1, with 7 bases aligning to TRBD1. The CDR3 is 18 amino acids. The V gene's germline CDR1 is SNHLY and CDR2 FYNNEI. The junction had 16 bases not matched to a gene; V was cut back by 3 bases and J by 3 bases. CDR3 loop: CASSDGQGVSMGYTEAFF. CDR3 DNA (partial): TGTGCCAGCAGTGATGGCCAGGGGGTTTCGATGGGGTACACTGAA.

The sample holds many counts of this clone. Read coverage stops 3 residues before the CDR3 terminus; the germline J gene supplies the remainder. The chain is built from TRBV20-1 and TRBJ2-5; a possible D gene is TRBD2 (5 bases). This CDR3 is built from 12 residues. Looked up from germline, CDR1 is DFQATT and CDR2 is SNEGSKA (reference sequence). The CDR3 here is CSASGETDTQYF. The covered CDR3 bases are TGCAGTGCTAGCGGGGAAACAGATACC.

This clone occurred many times. The read halts 3 residues ahead of the CDR3 end, with the missing end drawn from the germline J gene. V and J are TRBV11-3 and TRBJ2-2, with a weak D call TRBD2 (5 bases). The CDR3 extends over 15 amino acids. The germline V and J ends were trimmed by 1 base and 1 base, with 7 bases remaining between them. CDR1 and CDR2 (germline): SGHNT, YENEEA. Incomplete CDR3 DNA: TGTGCCAGCAGCTTAGTCCGGGGGAACACCGGGGAG. Its protein product is CASSLVRGNTGE. The entire CDR3 protein is CASSLVRGNTGELFF.

This clone came up many times. The sequence runs out 3 residues before the end of the CDR3; the remainder is reconstructed from the germline J gene. The chain joins TRBV13 to TRBJ1-3; no reliable D call. This CDR3 has 14 residues. V dropped 5 bases and J dropped 0 bases, with 8 bases sitting between them. Germline values: CDR1 PRHDT, CDR2 FYEKMQ (reference sequence). The sequenced CDR3 bases are TGTGCCAGCAGCGCACAGAGCTCTGGAAACACC. This sequence encodes CASSAQSSGNT. The full CDR3 protein reads CASSAQSSGNTIYF.

This clone was seen repeatedly, ten times or more. The read terminates 3 residues ahead of where the CDR3 ends, so the germline J gene completes it. The chain employs TRBV5-6 and TRBJ1-5, with D perhaps TRBD1 (5 bases). V was clipped by 0 bases and J by 4 bases, with 8 bases between them. This CDR3 region has 14 residues. Germline CDR1 is SGHDT and CDR2 is YYEEEE. CDR3 bases read: TGTGCCAGCAGCTTGGTGACAGAGAATCAGCCC. Amino acids: CASSLVTENQP. In full, the CDR3 reads CASSLVTENQPQHF.

A remark on this clone: A read error may produce the germline difference seen at one junction end. Read sequence stops 3 residues before the CDR3 end, and the germline J gene provides the missing end. The chain joins TRBV18 to TRBJ2-6, with D possibly being TRBD2 (6 bases). The CDR3 is made up of 16 amino acids. CDR1 KGHSH and CDR2 LQKENI come from the germline V gene. The CDR3 here is CASSPPRGTGANVLTF. CDR3 DNA, as far as it was read: TGTGCCAGCTCACCACCCAGAGGGACTGGGGCTAACGTC. Drawing the rest from reference TRBV18 and TRBJ2-6, the complete variable domain is NAGVMQNPRHLVRRRGQEARLRCSPMKGHSHVYWYRQLPEEGLKFMVYLQKENIIDESGMPKERFSAEFPKEGPSILRIQQVVRGDSAAYFCASSPPRGTGANVLTFGAGSRLTVL.

This clone was seen at least ten times. From the germline J gene comes the end of the CDR3, since the read stops 3 residues before it. The J gene is TRBJ2-7, the V gene TRBV5-1, with D unclear. Trimming stripped 0 bases from V and 0 bases from J, with 10 bases between. Germline loops: CDR1 SGHRS, CDR2 YFSETQ. CDR3 length equals 15 residues. The CDR3 bases that were read are TGCGCCAGCAGCTTGGGTTCAAAAGGCTCCTACGAG. Amino acids: CASSLGSKGSYE. The full CDR3 protein reads CASSLGSKGSYEQYF.

This clone was seen at least ten times. Coverage ceases 3 residues before the CDR3 finishes, and the germline J gene fills in the end. This chain uses TRBV29-1 with TRBJ2-3; 11 nucleotides align to TRBD2. The CDR3 is made up of 15 amino acids. Germline V lookup: CDR1 SQVTM, CDR2 ANQGSEA. Here the CDR3 reads CSVELLAGGTRTQYF. The CDR3 bases that were read are TGCAGCGTTGAACTCCTAGCGGGGGGTACGAGGACG.

This clone occurred many times. The read is 3 residues too short to cover the CDR3 end, so that end is filled in from the germline J gene. V gene TRBV18 combines with J gene TRBJ1-2; 10 nucleotides agree with TRBD1. The CDR3 runs to 15 residues. Germline V gene lookup returns CDR1 KGHSH and CDR2 LQKENI. Losses at the gene ends were 3 bases for V and 4 bases for J; bases not matched to a gene: 5. CDR3 loop: CASSPSGTGAYGYTF. CDR3 DNA (partial): TGTGCCAGCTCACCTTCTGGGACAGGGGCCTATGGC.

This clone showed up many times. With the read ending 3 residues before the CDR3 end, the germline J gene is used to fill in that end. The genes are TRBV7-9 and TRBJ1-1, with unresolved D. Trimming pared 1 base from V and 1 base from J, leaving 7 bases between. The germline CDR1 and CDR2 sequences are SEHNR and FQNEAQ (reference sequence). This CDR3 has 14 residues. CDR3 DNA, as far as it was read: TGTGCCAGCAGCTTAGGGCAGGAGAACACTGAA. It codes for CASSLGQENTE. The CDR3 reads in full as CASSLGQENTEAFF.

This clone has a count of ten or more. Read coverage stops 3 residues before the CDR3 terminus; the germline J gene supplies the remainder. The rearrangement uses TRBV7-2 and TRBJ2-1; 7 bases fit TRBD1. The CDR3 length is 14 residues. Germline CDR1 is SGHTA and CDR2 is FQGNSA. With V trimmed by 4 bases and J by 6 bases, 6 bases remained unmatched. CDR3 DNA, as far as it was read: TGTGCCAGCAGCTACCCGGGACAGCCCAATGAG. As protein: CASSYPGQPNE. The whole CDR3 protein is CASSYPGQPNEQFF.

This clone was recorded at least ten times. The sequence runs out 3 residues before the end of the CDR3; the remainder is reconstructed from the germline J gene. V usage is TRBV12-3 or TRBV12-4 and J usage is TRBJ2-2, with D possibly TRBD1 on 6 matching bases. Trimming cost V 2 bases and J 5 bases, with 12 bases left between them. This CDR3 comprises 15 residues. CDR3 DNA, as far as it was read: TGTGCCAGCAGTTTAAGGGGGTTATTAACCGGGGAG. Amino acids: CASSLRGLLTGE. From start to end, the CDR3 is CASSLRGLLTGELFF.

This clone has at least ten counts. The read gets to within 3 residues of the CDR3 end, and the germline J gene fills in the rest. V usage is TRBV19 and J usage is TRBJ2-3; D is uncertain. Per germline, CDR1 LNHDA and CDR2 SQIVND (reference sequence). V lost 0 bases and J 2 bases, leaving 9 bases between the germline ends. The CDR3 is made up of 15 amino acids. The CDR3 bases that were read are TGTGCCAGTAGTATAGAGCGACATAACACAGATACG. Translating it yields CASSIERHNTDT. The whole CDR3 protein reads CASSIERHNTDTQYF.

This clone appeared many times. The CDR3 extends 3 residues past the end of the read, so its final part is completed from the germline J gene. The chain couples TRBV12-3 or TRBV12-4 to TRBJ1-6, with a weak D call TRBD1 (5 bases). The CDR3 extends over 14 amino acids. V was shortened by 5 bases and J by 6 bases, with 11 bases between the two germline ends. CDR3 sequence: CASSVDSFNSPLHF. CDR3 DNA (partial): TGTGCCAGCAGTGTAGACAGTTTTAATTCACCC.

This clone was found many times. The CDR3 sequence is CAWSVVTANSPLHF. CDR3 bases read: TGTGCCTGGAGTGTTGTGACAGCTAATTCACCC. The rearrangement joins TRBV30 to TRBJ1-6; D perhaps matches TRBD1 (5 bases). The read is 3 residues too short to cover the CDR3 end, so that end is filled in from the germline J gene. Germline V lookup: CDR1 GTSNPN, CDR2 SVGIG (reference sequence). V shed 0 bases and J shed 6 bases, with 9 bases lying between them. The CDR3 is 14 amino acids.

This clone was recorded at least ten times. The CDR3 goes on 3 residues after the read ends, and that part is filled in from the germline J gene. The chain is built from TRBV12-3 or TRBV12-4 and TRBJ1-1; maybe TRBD1 (5 bases). This CDR3 spans 20 amino acids. Trimming shortened V by 1 base and J by 1 base, and 25 bases separated the two germline ends. The sequenced part of the CDR3 DNA is TGTGCCAGCAGTTTAGTTTCGGGAGGGTGGCAAGTTCAGGGGAACACTGAA. This gives the protein CASSLVSGGWQVQGNTE. In full, the CDR3 reads CASSLVSGGWQVQGNTEAFF.

This clone was counted many times. Read coverage stops 3 residues before the CDR3 terminus; the germline J gene supplies the remainder. The chain combines TRBV7-9 with TRBJ2-5; TRBD2 agrees at 7 bases. The CDR3 spans 14 residues. Trimming cost V 1 base and J 6 bases; bases outside gene matches: 5. Germline V gene lookup returns CDR1 SEHNR and CDR2 FQNEAQ (reference sequence). CDR3 in amino acids: CASSLVGDYKTQYF. The CDR3 bases that were read are TGTGCCAGCAGCTTAGTCGGGGACTACAAGACC.

As to this clone: The read falls 3 residues short of the CDR3 end, and the missing part is taken from the germline J gene. The J gene is TRBJ1-6, the V gene TRBV30; perhaps TRBD1 as D (5 bases). The V end lost 3 bases, the J end lost 10 bases, and 19 bases lay between the germline ends. The CDR3 covers 15 residues. Germline V gives CDR1 GTSNPN, CDR2 SVGIG (reference sequence). The chain's CDR3 is CAWSLTVGRNSPLHF. The sequenced CDR3 bases are TGTGCCTGGAGCCTTACTGTGGGGCGGAACTCACCC.

There are many counts of this clone. Sequencing ends 3 residues short of the CDR3 end; the germline J gene provides the rest. The rearrangement uses TRBV2 and TRBJ1-1; 8 nucleotides align to TRBD1. Germline assignment: CDR1 SNHLY and CDR2 FYNNEI. Germline trimming cut 5 bases from V and 3 bases from J; bases unmatched to any gene: 8. This CDR3 is built from 15 residues. The CDR3 is CASSFDQGADTEAFF. The sequenced CDR3 bases are TGTGCCAGCAGTTTCGACCAGGGGGCAGACACTGAA.

This clone was observed many times. Read coverage stops 3 residues before the CDR3 terminus; the germline J gene supplies the remainder. J is TRBJ1-2 and V is TRBV20-1; unclear D gene. CDR3 size: 15 residues. Trimming pared 6 bases from V and 3 bases from J, leaving 20 bases between. In germline, CDR1 is DFQATT, CDR2 SNEGSKA (reference sequence). The CDR3 bases that were read are TGCAGTGCCGATACCCCCCCCGGTCGGGACTATGGC. Translation gives CSADTPPGRDYG. The full CDR3 reads CSADTPPGRDYGYTF.

This clone was seen at least ten times. From the germline J gene comes the end of the CDR3, since the read stops 3 residues before it. The V call is TRBV28, the J call TRBJ2-6, with 9 bases aligning to TRBD1. The CDR3 loop spans 20 amino acids. Germline-derived CDR1 and CDR2 are MDHEN and SYDVKM. The J segment lost 3 bases and the V segment lost 3 bases, leaving 15 bases of the junction unmatched. CDR3 sequence reads: CASSFFGTGTTTYGANVLTF. CDR3 bases read: TGTGCCAGCAGTTTCTTCGGGACAGGGACTACCACTTATGGGGCCAACGTC.

A note on this clone: The read ends 3 residues before the CDR3 terminus; that terminus is restored from the germline J gene. The chain employs TRBV7-9 and TRBJ1-1; possible D gene TRBD1, 5 bases. This CDR3 has 11 amino acids. The V gene's germline CDR1 is SEHNR and CDR2 FQNEAQ (reference sequence). CDR3: CASSSGYEAFF. The sequenced CDR3 bases are TGTGCCAGCAGTTCAGGGTACGAA.

This clone was counted ten times or more. The read terminates 3 residues before the CDR3 end, so the remaining end is supplied by the germline J gene. The chain combines TRBV6-1 with TRBJ2-3; the match to TRBD1 covers 8 bases. V lost 1 base to trimming and J lost 2 bases; unmatched junction nucleotides: 2. The CDR3 sequence is 15 residues long. Germline CDR1 and CDR2: MNHNS and SASEGT. CDR3 residues: CASSEGTGHTDTQYF. The sequenced part of the CDR3 DNA is TGTGCCAGCAGTGAAGGGACAGGGCACACAGATACG.

This clone has ten or more counts. The read terminates 3 residues ahead of where the CDR3 ends, so the germline J gene completes it. V gene TRBV28 combines with J gene TRBJ2-7, with D tentatively TRBD2 (5 bases). Germline CDR1 and CDR2: MDHEN and SYDVKM. Deletions cut 2 bases from V and 2 bases from J, with 13 bases between. This CDR3 spans 15 amino acids. The sequenced CDR3 bases are TGTGCCAGCAGTTTAGCGTCTAGCCGGGCCTACGAG. Translating it yields CASSLASSRAYE. The complete CDR3 protein is CASSLASSRAYEQYF.

The sample holds many counts of this clone. The read gets to within 3 residues of the CDR3 end, and the germline J gene fills in the rest. This chain uses TRBV5-1 with TRBJ2-1, with TRBD2 identical over 14 bases. Germline CDR1 is SGHRS and CDR2 is YFSETQ. This CDR3 spans 19 amino acids. V dropped 4 bases and J dropped 3; count of bases not matched to a gene: 12. The CDR3 is CASSAYGTSGGGGYNEQFF. CDR3 DNA (partial): TGCGCCAGCAGCGCATACGGGACTAGCGGGGGTGGGGGCTACAATGAG.

This clone was observed a few times. This likely came from a read error, as a far larger clone is one base away. The CDR3 end is not reached by the read, which stops 3 residues before it; the germline J gene fills it in. This rearrangement joins TRBV6-1 to TRBJ2-3; tentative D call: TRBD1 (5 bases). The length of the CDR3 is 15 residues. Germline V CDR1 and CDR2: MNHNS, SASEGT. CDR3 bases read: TGTGGCAGCAGTGAACAGGCCCCTAGCACAGATACG. This gives the protein CGSSEQAPSTDT. The full CDR3 protein reads CGSSEQAPSTDTQYF.

The sample holds many counts of this clone. The observed sequence ends 3 residues before the CDR3 terminus, with the missing tail filled in from the germline J gene. The chain links TRBV2 to TRBJ1-4; 8 bases match TRBD1. This CDR3 spans 16 amino acids. Looked up from germline, CDR1 is SNHLY and CDR2 is FYNNEI. Trimming cost V 7 bases and J 6 bases; bases outside gene matches: 13. CDR3 bases read: TGTGCCAGCAAATCGGGGCAGGGGGCGATATATGAAAAA. This encodes CASKSGQGAIYEK. The whole CDR3 protein is CASKSGQGAIYEKLFF.

As for this clone: The CDR3 extends 3 residues past the end of the read, so its final part is completed from the germline J gene. The J gene is TRBJ2-7, the V gene TRBV7-9; D might be TRBD1 (7 bases). Between the trimmed V and J ends, which lost 8 bases and 3 bases, there was a span of 17 bases. CDR1 and CDR2 (germline): SEHNR, FQNEAQ (reference sequence). The CDR3 is 14 amino acids. The CDR3 reads CASGKGTAGYEQYF. Incomplete CDR3 DNA: TGTGCCAGCGGGAAGGGGACAGCGGGCTACGAG. The variable domain in full, completed from reference TRBV7-9 and TRBJ2-7, reads DTGVSQNPRHKITKRGQNVTFRCDPISEHNRLYWYRQTLGQGPEFLTYFQNEAQLEKSRLLSDRFSAERPKGSFSTLEIQRTEQGDSAMYLCASGKGTAGYEQYFGPGTRLTVT.

There are many counts of this clone. With the read ending 3 residues before the CDR3 end, the germline J gene is used to fill in that end. The V and J genes are TRBV15 and TRBJ2-7, with a tentative D call TRBD1 (6 bases). V lost 1 base, J lost 0 bases, and 13 bases lay in between. CDR3 size: 16 residues. Germline-derived CDR1 and CDR2 are LNHNV and YYDKDF (reference sequence). The DNA read from the CDR3 is TGTGCCACCAGCAGAGTGGGGGCCGCGGGCTCCTACGAG. Translating it yields CATSRVGAAGSYE. The whole CDR3 sequence reads CATSRVGAAGSYEQYF.

This clone has ten or more counts. CDR3 loop: CATKDRGGTNEKLFF. The covered CDR3 bases are TGTGCCACTAAGGACAGGGGTGGAACTAATGAAAAA. The V and J genes are TRBV19 and TRBJ1-4; 9 bases fit TRBD1. Read sequence stops 3 residues before the CDR3 end, and the germline J gene provides the missing end. V was pared by 10 bases and J by 1 base, with 7 bases of the junction left unmatched. The CDR3 consists of 15 residues. Germline loops: CDR1 LNHDA, CDR2 SQIVND (reference sequence).